These 6 T cell receptor beta chains were all obtained from the same sample, sequenced in a study of CD8 T cells in Susac syndrome. RNA was extracted with the RNeasy kit, and a quantity of roughly 0.5 to 1 ug was reverse transcribed using random hexamers. Each CDR3 protein gets one entry after TCRdb re-called the immunoSEQ multiplex PCR reads with MiXCR. The profile covers around 130,000 distinct CDR3 sequences, with roughly 95% appearing a single time and roughly 0.13% taken by the ten largest. The material sequenced was CD4+ T cells from PBMCs. The receptors come from a human donor in good health.

The chain couples TRBV12-3 or TRBV12-4 to TRBJ1-1; no reliable D call. V lost 1 base and J lost 1, with 10 bases in between. CDR3 length equals 15 residues. The CDR3 loop reads CASSLEPRGNTEAFF. CDR3 coding DNA: TGTGCCAGCAGTTTAGAGCCTCGAGGGAACACTGAAGCTTTCTTT.

This chain's CDR3 is CASSFFGAEKLFF. CDR3 nucleotides: TGTGCCAGCAGCTTCTTTGGGGCTGAAAAACTGTTTTTT. The chain links TRBV3-1 to TRBJ1-4; maybe TRBD1 (5 bases). The CDR3 runs 13 residues. CDR1 and CDR2 (germline): LGHDT, YNNKEL (reference sequence). V was shortened by 5 bases and J by 7 bases, with 11 bases between the two germline ends.

V gene TRBV19 combines with J gene TRBJ2-1; a weak D match, TRBD2 (5 bases). The germline CDR1 and CDR2 sequences are LNHDA and SQIVND (reference sequence). This CDR3 spans 15 amino acids. Between the trimmed V and J ends, which lost 3 bases and 6 bases, there was a span of 15 bases. CDR3: CASSMGLPGVNEQFF. The CDR3 DNA sequence: TGTGCCAGTAGTATGGGCCTTCCCGGGGTCAATGAGCAGTTCTTC. Full variable domain (rest looked up from reference TRBV19 and TRBJ2-1): DGGITQSPKYLFRKEGQNVTLSCEQNLNHDAMYWYRQDPGQGLRLIYYSQIVNDFQKGDIAEGYSVSREKKESFPLTVTSAQKNPTAFYLCASSMGLPGVNEQFFGPGTRLTVL.

J is TRBJ1-1 and V is TRBV5-1, with D hard to call. V shed 2 bases and J shed 0 bases, with 8 bases lying between them. This CDR3 is built from 14 residues. Germline V lookup: CDR1 SGHRS, CDR2 YFSETQ. The CDR3 DNA follows: TGCGCCAGCAGCTTCCAGCCAGTGAACACTGAAGCTTTCTTT. Amino acids: CASSFQPVNTEAFF. The whole variable domain, filled in from reference TRBV5-1 and TRBJ1-1, reads KAGVTQTPRYLIKTRGQQVTLSCSPISGHRSVSWYQQTPGQGLQFLFEYFSETQRNKGNFPGRFSGRQFSNSRSEMNVSTLELGDSALYLCASSFQPVNTEAFFGQGTRLTVV.

This clonotype was observed a handful of times. The genes are TRBV6-5 and TRBJ2-7; 10 bases agree with TRBD1. The CDR3 is made up of 14 amino acids. The ends lost 10 bases at V and 5 bases at J; junction bases unmatched: 11. Germline V lookup: CDR1 MNHEY, CDR2 SVGAGI. The CDR3 here is CATFGGDRGNEQYF. The CDR3 coding sequence is TGTGCCACCTTTGGGGGGGACAGGGGCAACGAGCAGTACTTC.

In this sample, this clonotype turned up once. The chain combines TRBV6-6 with TRBJ2-3; D remains ambiguous. The germline V gene has CDR1 MNHNY and CDR2 SVGAGI (reference sequence). The ends were cut back, 6 bases at V and 0 bases at J, with 10 bases in the middle. The CDR3 sequence is 14 residues long. CDR3 amino acids: CASSVILSTDTQYF. Here the CDR3 DNA reads TGTGCCAGCAGCGTAATATTAAGCACAGATACGCAGTATTTT.